This TCR beta chain comes out of a study of shared clonotypes between healthy human individuals. Study-level results: The naive CD4 repertoires of several donors were compared, and approximately 5.3% of clonotypes were shared. Across subsets, estimated richness was generally greater for naive than for memory populations.

Comment on this clone: Its antigen remains unidentified.

Assay: immunoSEQ multiplex PCR; the TCRdb copy retains only in-frame clones and omits some. The table has about 2.4 million clones, over 85% seen once. The CDR3 has 16 amino acids. V lost 4 bases and J lost 1, with 14 bases in between. Germline V gene data show CDR1 as SNHLY and CDR2 as FYNNEI. Sequencing was performed on naive CD4+ T cells from PBMCs. The subset is: CD45RA+ positively selected. The TCR was taken from a man between 18 and 29 years old in good health. Some clones in this sample may be carry-over from other donors' samples. J is TRBJ1-5 and V is TRBV2, with D maybe TRBD1 (5 bases). DNA for the CDR3: TGTGCCAGCAGTGCCGCGCATGGGGGGAGCAATCAGCCCCAGCATTTT. This codes for CASSAAHGGSNQPQHF. The complete variable domain, with remaining parts taken from reference TRBV2 and TRBJ1-5, reads EPEVTQTPSHQVTQMGQEVILRCVPISNHLYFYWYRQILGQKVEFLVSFYNNEISEKSEIFDDQFSVERPDGSNFTLKIRSTKLEDSAMYFCASSAAHGGSNQPQHFGDGTRLSIL.